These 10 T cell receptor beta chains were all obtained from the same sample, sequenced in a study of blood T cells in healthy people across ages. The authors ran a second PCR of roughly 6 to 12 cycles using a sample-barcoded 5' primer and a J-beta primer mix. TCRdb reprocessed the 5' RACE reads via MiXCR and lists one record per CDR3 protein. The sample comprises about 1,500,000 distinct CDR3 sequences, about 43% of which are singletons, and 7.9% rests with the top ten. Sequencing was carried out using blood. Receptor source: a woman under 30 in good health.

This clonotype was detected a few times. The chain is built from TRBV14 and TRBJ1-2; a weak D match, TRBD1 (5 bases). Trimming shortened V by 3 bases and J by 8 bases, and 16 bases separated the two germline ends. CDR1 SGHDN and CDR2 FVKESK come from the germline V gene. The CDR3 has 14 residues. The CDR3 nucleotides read TGTGCCAGCAGCCAGGACATTGGGGCAGGCGGCTACACCTTC. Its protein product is CASSQDIGAGGYTF.

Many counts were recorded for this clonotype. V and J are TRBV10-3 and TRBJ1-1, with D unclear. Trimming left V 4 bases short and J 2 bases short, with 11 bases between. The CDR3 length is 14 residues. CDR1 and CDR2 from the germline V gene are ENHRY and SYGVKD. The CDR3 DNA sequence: TGTGCCATCAGTGGGGCAGCCGTCAACACTGAAGCTTTCTTT. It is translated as CAISGAAVNTEAFF.

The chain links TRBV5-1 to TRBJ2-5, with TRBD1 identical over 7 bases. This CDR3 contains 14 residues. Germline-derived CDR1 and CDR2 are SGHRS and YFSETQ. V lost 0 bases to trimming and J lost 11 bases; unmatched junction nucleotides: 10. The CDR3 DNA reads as TGCGCCAGCAGCTTGGCCGGGACAGTGAATGAGCAGTACTTC. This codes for CASSLAGTVNEQYF.

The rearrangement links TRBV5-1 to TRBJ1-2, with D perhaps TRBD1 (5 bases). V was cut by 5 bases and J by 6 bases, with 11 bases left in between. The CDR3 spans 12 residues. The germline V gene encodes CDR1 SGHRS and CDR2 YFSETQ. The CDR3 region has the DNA TGCGCCAGCAGATTCGACAGAGATGGCTACACCTTC. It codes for CASRFDRDGYTF. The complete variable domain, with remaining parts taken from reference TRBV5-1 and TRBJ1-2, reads KAGVTQTPRYLIKTRGQQVTLSCSPISGHRSVSWYQQTPGQGLQFLFEYFSETQRNKGNFPGRFSGRQFSNSRSEMNVSTLELGDSALYLCASRFDRDGYTFGSGTRLTVV.

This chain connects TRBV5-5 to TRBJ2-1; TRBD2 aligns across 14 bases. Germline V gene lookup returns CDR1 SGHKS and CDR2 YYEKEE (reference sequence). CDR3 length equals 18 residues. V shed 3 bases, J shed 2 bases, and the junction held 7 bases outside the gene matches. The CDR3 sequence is CASSWDWGLAGAYNEQFF. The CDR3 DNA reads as TGTGCCAGCAGCTGGGATTGGGGACTAGCGGGGGCCTACAATGAGCAGTTCTTC.

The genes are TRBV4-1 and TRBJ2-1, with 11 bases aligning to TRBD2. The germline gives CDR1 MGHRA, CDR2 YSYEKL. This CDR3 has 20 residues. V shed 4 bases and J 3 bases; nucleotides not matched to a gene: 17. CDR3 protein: CASSLGGLGTSGTSYNEQFF. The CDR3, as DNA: TGCGCCAGCAGCCTGGGAGGCCTAGGGACTAGCGGCACCAGCTACAATGAGCAGTTCTTC.

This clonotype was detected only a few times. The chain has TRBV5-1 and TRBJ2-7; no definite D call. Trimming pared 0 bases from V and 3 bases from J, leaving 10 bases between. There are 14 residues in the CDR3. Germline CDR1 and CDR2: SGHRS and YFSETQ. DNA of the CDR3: TGCGCCAGCAGCTTGGGGGCCGCCAACTACGAGCAGTACTTC. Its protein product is CASSLGAANYEQYF.

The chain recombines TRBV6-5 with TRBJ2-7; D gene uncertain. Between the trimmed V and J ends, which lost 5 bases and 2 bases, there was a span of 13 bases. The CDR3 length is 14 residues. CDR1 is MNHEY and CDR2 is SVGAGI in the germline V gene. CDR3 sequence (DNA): TGTGCCAGCAGTCGAGACACCGGTACCTACGAGCAGTACTTC. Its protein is CASSRDTGTYEQYF.

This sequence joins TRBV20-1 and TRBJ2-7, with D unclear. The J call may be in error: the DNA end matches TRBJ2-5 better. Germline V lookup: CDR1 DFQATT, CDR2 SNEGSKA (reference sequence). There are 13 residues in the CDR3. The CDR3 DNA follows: TGCAGTCCCCCCTTGGGCAGTCTAGAGACCCAGTACTTC. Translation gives CSPPLGSLETQYF.

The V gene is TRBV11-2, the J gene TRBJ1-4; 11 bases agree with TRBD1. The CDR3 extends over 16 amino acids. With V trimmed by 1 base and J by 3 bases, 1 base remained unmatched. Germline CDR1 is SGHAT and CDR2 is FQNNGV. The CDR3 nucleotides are TGTGCCAGCAGCTTAGGGACAGGGGGCCCTAATGAAAAACTGTTTTTT. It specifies CASSLGTGGPNEKLFF.